The 14 T cell receptor beta chains listed next were all sequenced from one sample in a study of T cells in Graves' hyperthyroidism and ophthalmopathy. Using RNA transcripts as the source, TCR beta CDR3 regions were amplified. In the first-round RT-PCR of the TCR CDR3, the HTBI primer set was used. TCRdb passed the multiplex PCR reads through MiXCR, listing each CDR3 protein once. The top ten hold 8% to 8.5% of the sample, which has about 540,000 distinct CDR3 sequences, roughly 46% seen once. The material sequenced was peripheral blood or thyroid tissue (not recorded which). The receptors come from a woman younger than 30 with Graves' hyperthyroidism.

This clonotype was observed a single time. The junction departs from germline at one end; a sequencing error may be responsible. The rearrangement links TRBV24-1 to TRBJ1-5; D is undetermined. CDR3 size: 16 residues. Looked up from germline, CDR1 is KGHDR and CDR2 is SFDVKD. The CDR3 spells CASSYDPGRNNQPQHF. The CDR3 bases are TGTGCCAGCAGTTATGACCCCGGACGGAACAATCAGCCCCAGCATTTT.

This chain uses TRBV6-1 with TRBJ1-4; D unclear. V gave up 6 bases and J gave up 5 bases, with 7 bases separating them. The CDR3 covers 12 residues. Germline CDR1 MNHNS, CDR2 SASEGT. CDR3 DNA sequence: TGTGCCAGCAGGGGGAGCAATGAAAAACTGTTTTTT. Translating it yields CASRGSNEKLFF.

A remark on this clonotype: A much larger clone differs from this one at a single base, so this may be a read error. The chain uses TRBV7-7 and TRBJ2-2; D possibly corresponds to TRBD2 (5 bases). Germline loops: CDR1 SSHAT, CDR2 FNYEAQ (reference sequence). This CDR3 contains 14 residues. The CDR3 DNA follows: TGTGCCAGCAGCCCCGCACCGAACACCGGGGAGCCGTTTTTT. This encodes CASSPAPNTGEPFF. The full variable domain, its missing parts supplied by reference TRBV7-7 and TRBJ2-2, is GAGVSQSPRYKVTKRGQDVTLRCDPISSHATLYWYQQALGQGPEFLTYFNYEAQPDKSGLPSDRFSAERPEGSISTLTIQRTEQRDSAMYRCASSPAPNTGEPFFGEGSRLTVL.

This chain joins TRBV24-1 and TRBJ2-3; D remains unclear. The CDR3 covers 12 residues. The germline V and J ends were trimmed by 4 bases and 4 bases, with 5 bases remaining between them. Germline loops: CDR1 KGHDR, CDR2 SFDVKD. The CDR3, as DNA: TGTGCCACCAGTGAGGCGGCAGATACGCAGTATTTT. Translating it yields CATSEAADTQYF.

About this clonotype itself: Just one base apart from a much larger clone, this may be a read error. CDR3: CASSLGLGAGELFF. CDR3 coding DNA: TGTGCCAGCAGCTTAGGCCTCGGGGCCGGGGAGCTGTTTTTT. The rearrangement joins TRBV7-9 to TRBJ2-2, with D possibly TRBD2 on 5 matching bases. The germline CDR1 and CDR2 sequences are SEHNR and FQNEAQ (reference sequence). The CDR3 has 14 residues. Between the trimmed V and J ends, which lost 1 base and 6 bases, there was a span of 9 bases.

The chain joins TRBV24-1 to TRBJ1-2; D unclear. Germline V lookup: CDR1 KGHDR, CDR2 SFDVKD. Deletions cut 5 bases from V and 4 bases from J, with 16 bases between. This CDR3 has 15 amino acids. This chain's CDR3 is CATSAGYEKGYGYTF. The CDR3 DNA sequence: TGTGCCACCAGTGCCGGCTATGAGAAAGGCTATGGCTACACCTTC.

The rearrangement links TRBV20-1 to TRBJ2-7, with a possible D match to TRBD1 (6 bases). The CDR3 has 17 amino acids. CDR1 and CDR2 (germline): DFQATT, SNEGSKA (reference sequence). Trimming removed 4 bases from V and 0 bases from J, with 22 bases in between. The CDR3 bases are TGCAGTGCTACTCCGGACAGCTCTGGAAACACCTCCTACGAGCAGTACTTC. Amino acid sequence: CSATPDSSGNTSYEQYF.

This clonotype was found many times. The chain carries TRBV10-3 and TRBJ2-5, with D perhaps matching TRBD2 (6 bases). This CDR3 region has 14 residues. The germline gives CDR1 ENHRY, CDR2 SYGVKD. The ends were cut back, 3 bases at V and 5 bases at J, with 13 bases in the middle. The CDR3 DNA reads as TGTGCCATCAGTGAAGCGGGCTCGTGGGAGACCCAGTACTTC. This gives the protein CAISEAGSWETQYF.

This clonotype came up a few times. One junction end does not reproduce the germline sequence, and a read error may be involved. The chain employs TRBV24-1 and TRBJ1-2; D is unresolved. The CDR3 length is 14 residues. Germline CDR1 reads KGHDR; CDR2 reads SFDVKD. CDR3 in amino acids: CASSPSEGLYGYTF. The CDR3 DNA reads TGCGCCAGCAGCCCCTCGGAAGGTCTCTATGGCTACACCTTC.

This sequence joins TRBV5-6 and TRBJ1-1; 7 positions agree with TRBD1. With 9 bases clipped from V and 1 base from J, the junction kept 9 bases outside the gene matches. This CDR3 contains 14 residues. Germline values: CDR1 SGHDT, CDR2 YYEEEE. The CDR3 protein is CATTEGAANTEAFF. The CDR3 coding sequence is TGTGCCACCACCGAGGGGGCCGCGAACACTGAAGCTTTCTTT.

The genes are TRBV14 and TRBJ1-4; D gene uncertain. The CDR3 extends over 13 amino acids. Between the trimmed V and J ends, which lost 7 bases and 0 bases, there was a span of 6 bases. Germline V gene sequence: CDR1 SGHDN, CDR2 FVKESK. CDR3 DNA: TGTGCCAGCAAGCCTTCAACTAATGAAAAACTGTTTTTT. It codes for CASKPSTNEKLFF.

This clonotype was seen ten or more times. The chain carries TRBV25-1 and TRBJ1-1, with no clear D. The germline CDR1 and CDR2 sequences are MGHDK and SYGVNS. The CDR3 sequence is 15 residues long. Trimming shortened V by 1 base and J by 0 bases, and 9 bases separated the two germline ends. CDR3 nucleotides: TGTGCCAGCAGTGAATTGGGGAGGATGAACACTGAAGCTTTCTTT. Translating it yields CASSELGRMNTEAFF.

This clonotype was seen a few times. V is TRBV7-9 and J is TRBJ1-3, with 7 bases matching TRBD1. This CDR3 spans 17 amino acids. The V gene end was trimmed by 2 bases and the J gene end by 2 bases; junction bases not matched to a gene: 9. The germline V gene has CDR1 SEHNR and CDR2 FQNEAQ (reference sequence). The CDR3 spells CASSLPDREQAGNTIYF. CDR3 coding DNA: TGTGCCAGCAGCTTACCAGACAGGGAACAAGCTGGAAACACCATATATTTT.

The genes are TRBV7-9 and TRBJ1-1, with 11 bases that match TRBD1. CDR1 and CDR2 from the germline V gene are SEHNR and FQNEAQ (reference sequence). The CDR3 has 17 amino acids. Trimming at V came to 5 bases and at J to 4 bases, leaving 12 bases not matched to a gene. The CDR3 reads CASSLLRIGTGGTEAFF. Here the CDR3 DNA reads TGTGCCAGCAGCCTTCTGAGGATCGGGACAGGGGGCACTGAAGCTTTCTTT.